One and the same sample provided the 29 T cell receptor beta chains below, sequenced in a study of post-analysis software for immune sequencing data. Built from TCR beta cDNA, the libraries had unique molecular identifiers in them. TCRdb processed the PCR reads anew with MiXCR; each CDR3 protein has one entry. The sample records 700,000 to 800,000 distinct CDR3 sequences, roughly 30% being singletons. Broader study findings: Controls had lower frequencies than patients of 4 or 5 TRBV segments, which included TRBV5-6, TRBV5-1 and TRBV20-1.

No antigen is known for these receptors. Material: blood. Receptor source: a girl aged 10 to 17 with multiple sclerosis.

The sample holds a few counts of this clonotype. In nucleotides, the CDR3 is TGCAGTGCTAGAGTGGGTCTCAACACTGAAGCTTTCTTT. Amino acid sequence: CSARVGLNTEAFF. This sequence joins TRBV20-1 and TRBJ1-1; D is unresolved. Germline CDR1 DFQATT, CDR2 SNEGSKA (reference sequence). CDR3 length equals 13 residues. Trimming removed 1 base from V and 2 bases from J, with 8 bases in between.

This chain uses TRBV9 with TRBJ1-6; D not resolved. Trimming stripped 3 bases from V and 4 bases from J, with 14 bases between. The germline gives CDR1 SGDLS, CDR2 YYNGEE. The CDR3 sequence is 16 residues long. For the CDR3, the DNA is TGTGCCAGCAGCGCGACGGCGAATATTTATAATTCACCCCTCCACTTT. Its translation: CASSATANIYNSPLHF.

On this clonotype: This could be a read error, since a much larger clone is one nucleotide away. The rearrangement joins TRBV5-1 to TRBJ2-1; tentative D call: TRBD2 (6 bases). This CDR3 region has 13 residues. V was clipped by 3 bases and J by 9 bases, with 13 bases between them. CDR1 and CDR2 from the germline V gene are SGHRS and YFSETQ. The CDR3 bases are TGCGCCAGCAGCTCCGGACTATCTAGTGAGCAGTTCTTC. Its translation: CASSSGLSSEQFF.

The chain employs TRBV4-3 and TRBJ1-5; D possibly corresponds to TRBD1 (6 bases). CDR1 and CDR2 from the germline V gene are LGHNA and YSLEER. This CDR3 comprises 16 residues. Trimming removed 0 bases from V and 2 bases from J, with 11 bases in between. The CDR3 spells CASSQDYGGGNQPQHF. CDR3 nucleotides: TGCGCCAGCAGCCAAGATTACGGGGGCGGCAATCAGCCCCAGCATTTT.

This clonotype was counted a few times. The gene calls are TRBV7-2 and TRBJ2-5; tentative D call: TRBD1 (5 bases). Germline CDR1 SGHTA, CDR2 FQGNSA. The V end lost 4 bases, the J end lost 4 bases, and 13 bases lay between the germline ends. The CDR3 length is 14 residues. The CDR3 sequence is CASSSKGNRETQYF. DNA for the CDR3: TGTGCCAGCAGCTCCAAGGGGAACCGAGAGACCCAGTACTTC. The variable domain in full, with the rest retrieved from reference TRBV7-2 and TRBJ2-5, is GAGVSQSPSNKVTEKGKDVELRCDPISGHTALYWYRQSLGQGLEFLIYFQGNSAPDKSGLPSDRFSAERTGGSVSTLTIQRTQQEDSAVYLCASSSKGNRETQYFGPGTRLLVL.

The chain combines TRBV6-2 or TRBV6-3 with TRBJ1-1, with unresolved D. Germline assignment: CDR1 MNHEY and CDR2 SVGEGT. V was cut by 4 bases and J by 4 bases, with 19 bases left in between. This CDR3 contains 16 residues. CDR3 bases: TGTGCCAGCAGTTTCAATCTCGGGAAAGGTGCCACTGAAGCTTTCTTT. Protein product: CASSFNLGKGATEAFF.

This clonotype has just a few counts. The rearrangement uses TRBV7-9 and TRBJ2-3; 10 bases fit TRBD1. The length of the CDR3 is 15 residues. J was trimmed by 3 bases and V by 3 bases; bases with no gene match: 3. CDR1 is SEHNR and CDR2 is FQNEAQ in the germline V gene (reference sequence). The CDR3 sequence is CASSFGTGETDTQYF. DNA of the CDR3: TGTGCCAGCAGCTTCGGGACAGGGGAGACAGATACGCAGTATTTT.

This clonotype was detected only a few times. The chain employs TRBV27 and TRBJ2-3; D unclear. Per germline, CDR1 MNHEY and CDR2 SMNVEV (reference sequence). V was clipped by 5 bases and J by 2 bases, with 14 bases between them. The CDR3 consists of 15 residues. The CDR3 sequence: CASSPARRFTDTQYF. The CDR3 DNA reads as TGTGCCAGCAGTCCAGCCCGTCGGTTCACAGATACGCAGTATTTT.

This clonotype was observed a handful of times. The rearrangement joins TRBV7-9 to TRBJ2-1; unclear D gene. CDR3 length equals 15 residues. Germline V CDR1 and CDR2: SEHNR, FQNEAQ (reference sequence). V was clipped by 3 bases and J by 6 bases, with 15 bases between them. The CDR3 nucleotides read TGTGCCAGCAGCTTCCGTCCAGTCAAAATCAATGAGCAGTTCTTC. It translates to CASSFRPVKINEQFF. Full variable domain (outside the CDR3, taken from reference TRBV7-9 and TRBJ2-1): DTGVSQNPRHKITKRGQNVTFRCDPISEHNRLYWYRQTLGQGPEFLTYFQNEAQLEKSRLLSDRFSAERPKGSFSTLEIQRTEQGDSAMYLCASSFRPVKINEQFFGPGTRLTVL.

Worth noting for this clonotype: This may arise from a read error, as a much more abundant clone is one base away. This chain links TRBV6-5 with TRBJ2-7; the D is unclear. From germline, CDR1 is MNHEY and CDR2 SVGAGI. This CDR3 region has 13 residues. The V end lost 6 bases, the J end lost 5 bases, and 14 bases lay between the germline ends. The CDR3 sequence is CASRYLGYHEQYF. The DNA of the CDR3 is TGTGCCAGCAGGTACCTAGGGTACCACGAGCAGTACTTC.

The rearrangement joins TRBV7-2 to TRBJ1-2; maybe TRBD1 (6 bases). The CDR3 contains 15 residues. Trimming took 1 base from V and 3 from J, leaving 12 bases between them. CDR1 is SGHTA, CDR2 FQGNSA, per germline. CDR3 nucleotide sequence: TGTGCCAGCAGCTTAGTTGGGGGGCAGGACTATGGCTACACCTTC. Its translation: CASSLVGGQDYGYTF.

This clonotype was recorded a few times. The chain uses TRBV29-1 and TRBJ1-2, with a weak D call TRBD1 (6 bases). Trimming shortened V by 5 bases and J by 3 bases, and 13 bases separated the two germline ends. This CDR3 spans 13 amino acids. The V gene's germline CDR1 is SQVTM and CDR2 ANQGSEA. CDR3 coding DNA: TGCAGCGTTATCAGGGACAATCACTATGGCTACACCTTC. Amino acid sequence: CSVIRDNHYGYTF.

In this sample, this clonotype turned up many times. This sequence joins TRBV29-1 and TRBJ2-7; D is possibly TRBD1 (6 bases). V was clipped by 5 bases and J by 1 base, with 12 bases between them. Germline V gene lookup returns CDR1 SQVTM and CDR2 ANQGSEA. The CDR3 has 13 amino acids. The CDR3 is CSVRGQSSYEQYF. The CDR3 nucleotides read TGCAGCGTTCGAGGACAGTCTTCCTACGAGCAGTACTTC.

Concerning this clonotype: Mismatch with germline at one junction end may stem from a read error. This chain links TRBV29-1 with TRBJ1-2; no definite D call. Per germline, CDR1 SQVTM and CDR2 ANQGSEA. The CDR3 consists of 12 residues. CDR3 bases: TGCAGCGTTAAAATCCGGCAAGATGGCCACACCTTC. Protein: CSVKIRQDGHTF.

The chain has TRBV2 and TRBJ2-5; 10 nucleotides agree with TRBD2. The J call may be wrong; the DNA end is better matched by TRBJ2-7. Germline CDR1 is SNHLY and CDR2 is FYNNEI. The length of the CDR3 is 13 residues. CDR3 DNA: TGTGCCAGCAGTGCAGCGGGGGGGCGCGAGCAGTACTTC. Translating gives CASSAAGGREQYF.

V gene TRBV9 combines with J gene TRBJ2-1; either TRBD1 or TRBD2 may fit D (6 bases each). The CDR3 runs to 16 residues. V was pared by 3 bases and J by 2 bases, with 15 bases between. Germline CDR1 and CDR2: SGDLS and YYNGEE. The CDR3 here is CASSGGADIAYNEQFF. The CDR3 DNA follows: TGTGCCAGCAGCGGGGGGGCGGACATAGCCTACAATGAGCAGTTCTTC.

This rearrangement joins TRBV6-5 to TRBJ1-2; 10 nucleotides align to TRBD1. The CDR3 contains 16 residues. V lost 4 bases and J lost 3; bases outside the gene matches: 8. Germline V gene lookup returns CDR1 MNHEY and CDR2 SVGAGI. CDR3 loop: CASSSPLGTGDYGYTF. CDR3 DNA sequence: TGTGCCAGCAGTTCCCCCCTCGGGACAGGGGACTATGGCTACACCTTC.

The V and J genes are TRBV4-3 and TRBJ2-1; D is unresolved. CDR3 length equals 17 residues. V gave up 4 bases and J gave up 0 bases, with 16 bases separating them. Germline loops: CDR1 LGHNA, CDR2 YSLEER. Written as DNA, the CDR3 is TGCGCCAGCAGCCCCTTCTCTGACGAGAGCTCCTACAATGAGCAGTTCTTC. As protein: CASSPFSDESSYNEQFF.

The sample holds many counts of this clonotype. The genes are TRBV6-5 and TRBJ2-3; 8 bases fit TRBD1. The CDR3 contains 15 residues. Germline V gene data show CDR1 as MNHEY and CDR2 as SVGAGI. V lost 6 bases and J lost 0; bases outside the gene matches: 5. The CDR3 sequence is CASRGTGASTDTQYF. As DNA, the CDR3 is TGTGCCAGCAGGGGGACAGGAGCTAGCACAGATACGCAGTATTTT.

CDR3 coding DNA: TGTGCCAGCAGTAACAGGGTTGACAATCAGCCCCAGCATTTT. Protein product: CASSNRVDNQPQHF. The chain carries TRBV6-2 or TRBV6-3 and TRBJ1-5; tentatively, D is TRBD1 (6 bases). The CDR3 totals 14 residues. Germline lookup yields CDR1 MNHEY and CDR2 SVGEGT. With 5 bases removed from V and 3 bases from J, the gap between germline ends came to 11 bases.

The chain has TRBV7-8 and TRBJ2-3; 11 positions match TRBD1. The germline gives CDR1 SGHVS, CDR2 FQNEAQ. V lost 5 bases to trimming and J lost 4 bases; unmatched junction nucleotides: 8. The CDR3 is 16 residues long. The CDR3 protein is CASSPYGQGAADTQYF. Here the CDR3 DNA reads TGTGCCAGCAGCCCTTATGGACAGGGGGCCGCAGATACGCAGTATTTT.

J is TRBJ2-3 and V is TRBV29-1; 9 nucleotides line up with TRBD1. The CDR3 consists of 16 residues. After removal of 0 bases from V and 4 bases from J, the junction contained 8 bases not matched to a gene. From germline, CDR1 is SQVTM and CDR2 ANQGSEA. The CDR3, as DNA: TGCAGCGTTGAAGATTCCAAGGGGACAGGGCCAGATACGCAGTATTTT. Translation: CSVEDSKGTGPDTQYF.

The J gene is TRBJ2-4, the V gene TRBV12-3 or TRBV12-4; D is possibly TRBD2 (5 bases). CDR3 length equals 12 residues. V lost 7 bases and J 13 bases, leaving 17 bases between the germline ends. The CDR3 loop is CASTKTGREQYF. CDR3 coding DNA: TGTGCCAGCACCAAAACGGGGAGAGAGCAGTACTTC.

The chain recombines TRBV7-2 with TRBJ2-1; possible D gene TRBD2, 6 bases. Trimming shortened V by 0 bases and J by 6 bases, and 12 bases separated the two germline ends. Germline V CDR1 and CDR2: SGHTA, FQGNSA. The CDR3 sequence is 15 residues long. Written as DNA, the CDR3 is TGTGCCAGCAGCTTAGCGGGACTTATCTCCAATGAGCAGTTCTTC. Its protein product is CASSLAGLISNEQFF.

The J gene is TRBJ1-2, the V gene TRBV29-1; 8 nucleotides match TRBD1. Trimming cost V 7 bases and J 6 bases; bases outside gene matches: 4. Germline V lookup: CDR1 SQVTM, CDR2 ANQGSEA. This CDR3 is 11 amino acids long. CDR3 sequence (DNA): TGCAGCGCTGCAGGGGGCGATGGCTACACCTTC. Translated: CSAAGGDGYTF.

The chain carries TRBV5-1 and TRBJ2-1, with TRBD2 matching over 9 bases. Trimming cost V 1 base and J 4 bases; bases outside gene matches: 21. The CDR3 is 21 residues long. Germline lookup yields CDR1 SGHRS and CDR2 YFSETQ. The CDR3 region has the DNA TGCGCCAGCAGCTTGCTTTCACGTCTAGCGGGAATCGGCGGGCGGTACAATGAGCAGTTCTTC. Its translation is CASSLLSRLAGIGGRYNEQFF.

The chain is built from TRBV7-2 and TRBJ2-3; 9 positions agree with TRBD2. Trimming at V came to 3 bases and at J to 4 bases, leaving 8 bases not matched to a gene. The germline CDR1 and CDR2 sequences are SGHTA and FQGNSA. CDR3 size: 16 residues. Here the CDR3 reads CASSLTGLAGPDTQYF. For the CDR3, the DNA is TGTGCCAGCAGCTTGACGGGACTAGCAGGCCCAGATACGCAGTATTTT.

The chain uses TRBV28 and TRBJ1-4, with D unresolved. Germline V gives CDR1 MDHEN, CDR2 SYDVKM. The V gene lost 5 bases and the J gene lost 10 bases, with 11 bases spanning the gap. This CDR3 has 12 amino acids. The CDR3 DNA reads as TGTGCCAGCAGTCCCGGAGGTGGAAAACTGTTTTTT. This gives the protein CASSPGGGKLFF.

This clonotype was observed a few times. J is TRBJ1-6 and V is TRBV6-6; 7 bases are shared with TRBD1. The junction had 8 bases not matched to a gene; V was cut back by 5 bases and J by 10 bases. Germline values: CDR1 MNHNY, CDR2 SVGAGI (reference sequence). The CDR3 runs 14 residues. CDR3 DNA sequence: TGTGCCAGCAGTCACGGGACAGACGGATCACCCCTCCACTTT. Its protein is CASSHGTDGSPLHF.